A selection of T cell receptor beta chains follows, all from one sample in a study of shared clonotypes between healthy human individuals. The method was immunoSEQ multiplex PCR; TCRdb's version includes in-frame clones alone and lacks a portion of them. This sample yields over 400,000 clones, of which approximately 78% are seen a single time; approximately 12% belongs to the top ten. What was sequenced was PBMCs. The receptor set was obtained from a woman in her thirties or forties in good health. Some clones in this sample may be carry-over from other donors' samples. Each CDR3 is given with its conserved first and last residue. Each record gives: D gene, CDR3 length, J gene, clone size, V gene, CDR3 protein, CDR3 DNA. A D gene is named only where the DNA matches it firmly. Clone size, where shown, is once, few, many, or a class for clones that have expanded.

D: -; length: 11; J: TRBJ2-1; size: -; V: TRBV2; CDR3: CASMLSDEQFF; DNA: TGTGCCAGCATGCTTTCGGATGAGCAGTTCTTC
D: -; length: 13; J: TRBJ1-1; size: once; V: TRBV7-2; CDR3: CASSLVRNTEAFF; DNA: TGTGCCAGCAGCTTAGTTAGGAACACTGAAGCTTTCTTT
D: -; length: 16; J: TRBJ2-5; size: -; V: TRBV9; CDR3: CASSRSVRGTAETQYF; DNA: TGTGCCAGCAGTCGCAGCGTGAGGGGGACCGCAGAGACCCAGTACTTC
D: -; length: 15; J: TRBJ2-5; size: -; V: TRBV9; CDR3: CASNVLGMGEETQYF; DNA: TGTGCCAGCAACGTTCTCGGGATGGGTGAAGAGACCCAGTACTTC
D: -; length: 15; J: TRBJ2-1; size: -; V: TRBV4-1; CDR3: CASSQDLLRANEQFF; DNA: TGCGCCAGCAGCCAAGATCTTCTGAGGGCCAATGAGCAGTTCTTC
D: -; length: 15; J: TRBJ2-5; size: -; V: TRBV19; CDR3: CASSIGSGVGETQYF; DNA: TGTGCCAGTAGTATAGGGTCAGGGGTCGGGGAGACCCAGTACTTC
D: -; length: 12; J: TRBJ1-4; size: once; V: TRBV11-3; CDR3: CASVVRNEKLFF; DNA: TGTGCCAGCGTTGTACGTAATGAAAAACTGTTTTTT
D: -; length: 13; J: TRBJ2-1; size: -; V: TRBV28; CDR3: CASNIDSYGEQFF; DNA: TGTGCCAGCAATATTGACTCGTACGGTGAGCAGTTCTTC
D: -; length: 15; J: TRBJ2-6; size: -; V: TRBV6-6; CDR3: CASSNSISGANVLTF; DNA: TGTGCCAGCAGCAACAGCATCTCTGGGGCCAACGTCCTGACTTTC
D: TRBD2; length: 19; J: TRBJ2-2; size: -; V: TRBV28; CDR3: CASSLSPWTSGSYTGELFF; DNA: TGTGCCAGCAGTTTATCCCCTTGGACTAGCGGGAGTTACACCGGGGAGCTGTTTTTT
D: -; length: 18; J: TRBJ1-1; size: -; V: TRBV7-8; CDR3: CASSLGQRISLMNTEAFF; DNA: TGTGCCAGCAGCTTAGGCCAGCGAATTAGCTTAATGAACACTGAAGCTTTCTTT
D: -; length: 14; J: TRBJ2-2; size: few; V: TRBV6-1; CDR3: CASTWGTNTGELFF; DNA: TGTGCCAGCACCTGGGGGACAAACACCGGGGAGCTGTTTTTT
D: -; length: 11; J: TRBJ2-1; size: -; V: TRBV19; CDR3: CASRVGTEQFF; DNA: TGTGCCAGTAGGGTAGGGACTGAGCAGTTCTTC
D: -; length: 14; J: TRBJ2-1; size: -; V: TRBV9; CDR3: CASSVGGTTQEQFF; DNA: TGTGCCAGCAGCGTAGGTGGGACCACCCAGGAGCAGTTCTTC
D: -; length: 15; J: TRBJ2-3; size: -; V: TRBV28; CDR3: CASSSRDGPTDTQYF; DNA: TGTGCCAGCAGTAGCAGGGACGGGCCCACAGATACGCAGTATTTT
D: TRBD1; length: 14; J: TRBJ1-1; size: few; V: TRBV5-4; CDR3: CASSPDRGSDGAFF; DNA: TGTGCCAGCAGCCCGGACAGGGGAAGCGACGGAGCTTTCTTT
D: -; length: 13; J: TRBJ1-1; size: -; V: TRBV30; CDR3: CAWSRGQNTEAFF; DNA: TGTGCCTGGAGTAGGGGACAGAACACTGAAGCTTTCTTT
D: TRBD1; length: 15; J: TRBJ1-3; size: -; V: TRBV7-2; CDR3: CASSLTGTAGNTIYF; DNA: TGTGCCAGCAGCTTAACCGGGACAGCTGGAAACACCATATATTTT